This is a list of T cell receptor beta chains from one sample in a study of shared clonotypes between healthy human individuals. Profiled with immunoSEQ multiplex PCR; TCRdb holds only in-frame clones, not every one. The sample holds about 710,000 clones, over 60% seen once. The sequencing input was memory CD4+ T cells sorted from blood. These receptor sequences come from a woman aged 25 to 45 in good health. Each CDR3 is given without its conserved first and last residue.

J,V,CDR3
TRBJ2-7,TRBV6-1,ASSENGYYPPYEQY
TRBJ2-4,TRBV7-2,ASSLSGSGNIQY
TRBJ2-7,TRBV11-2,ASSLVRQGAREQY
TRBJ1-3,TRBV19,ASSYLGYGNTIY
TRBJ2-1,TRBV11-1,ASSPDLTGGYNEQF
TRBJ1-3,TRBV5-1,ASSLDRSSGNTIY
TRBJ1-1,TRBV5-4,ASRSLLHDTEAF
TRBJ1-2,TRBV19,ASLGGNYGYT
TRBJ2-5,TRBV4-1,ASSQGEGGLETQY
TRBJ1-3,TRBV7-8,ASSRDSLSGNTIY
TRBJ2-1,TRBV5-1,ASNLAGVTAYNEQF
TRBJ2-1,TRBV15,ATSRRRGGDEQF
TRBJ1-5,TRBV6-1,ASSEATVFNQPQH
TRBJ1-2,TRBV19,ASSIGAGTYGYT
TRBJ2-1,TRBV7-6,ASSLEQVGNEQF
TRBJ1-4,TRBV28,ASSFRDGTNEKLF
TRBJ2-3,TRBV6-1,ASSEAKSTDTQY
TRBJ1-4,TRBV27,ASSQQGLATNEKLF
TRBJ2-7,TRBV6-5,ASSWGTPSYEQY
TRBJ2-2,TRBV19,ASSPDRASGELF
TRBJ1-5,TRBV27,ASSLNGGLSNQPQH
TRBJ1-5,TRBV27,ASSPSGQNHQPQH
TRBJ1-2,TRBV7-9,ASSKGQGDYGYT
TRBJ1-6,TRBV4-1,ASSHLDTASRGSPLH
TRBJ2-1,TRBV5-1,ASSLASGSYNEQF
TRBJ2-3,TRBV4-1,ASSQAQSPDTQY
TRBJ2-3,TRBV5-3,ARSPIDRERNTQY
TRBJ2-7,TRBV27,ASSSGTGRQNFYEQY
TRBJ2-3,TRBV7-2,ASSSLALGSGRVTDTQY
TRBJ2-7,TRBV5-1,ASSDQPEVSYEQY
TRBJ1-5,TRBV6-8,ASSYLNLFSQPQH
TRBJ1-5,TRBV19,ASSGRDGQH
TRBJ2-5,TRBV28,ASSVTGAGLGTQY
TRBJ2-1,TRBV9,ASSVPGLAGTNEQF
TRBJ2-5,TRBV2,ASRTEGETQY